These 24 T cell receptor beta chains were sequenced from one sample in a study of blood T cell repertoires in COVID-19. Using immunoSEQ multiplex PCR, the repertoire was profiled, and TCRdb retains in-frame clones only, with some absent. The sample carries some 390,000 clones, around nine tenths recorded once. Sequencing was done on a sample of peripheral blood. These receptors were obtained from a woman between 35 and 50 years old with COVID-19, enrolled during active disease.

The J gene is TRBJ2-7, the V gene TRBV7-9; 8 bases match TRBD2. Germline V lookup: CDR1 SEHNR, CDR2 FQNEAQ (reference sequence). The CDR3 consists of 15 residues. With V trimmed by 4 bases and J by 2 bases, 7 bases remained unmatched. CDR3 DNA: TGTGCCAGCAGCTCCGAGCGGGGGTACACCTACGAGCAGTACTTC. The encoded protein is CASSSERGYTYEQYF.

The chain combines TRBV19 with TRBJ1-1, with 7 bases aligning to TRBD1. CDR1 and CDR2 from the germline V gene are LNHDA and SQIVND (reference sequence). Trimming at V came to 4 bases and at J to 1 base, leaving 3 bases not matched to a gene. The CDR3 extends over 14 amino acids. In DNA form, the CDR3 reads TGTGCCAGTAGTAAAGGGGGCTCGAACACTGAAGCTTTCTTT. Encoded protein: CASSKGGSNTEAFF. Supplemented by reference TRBV19 and TRBJ1-1, the full variable domain reads DGGITQSPKYLFRKEGQNVTLSCEQNLNHDAMYWYRQDPGQGLRLIYYSQIVNDFQKGDIAEGYSVSREKKESFPLTVTSAQKNPTAFYLCASSKGGSNTEAFFGQGTRLTVV.

The chain joins TRBV6-2 or TRBV6-3 to TRBJ2-7, with a weak D call TRBD2 (5 bases). Trimming took 2 bases from V and 4 from J, leaving 12 bases between them. Per the germline V gene, CDR1 is MNHEY and CDR2 is SVGEGT. This CDR3 comprises 14 residues. CDR3 sequence (DNA): TGTGCCAGCAGTTACCCTCCCCCGGGGTACGAGCAGTACTTC. It is translated as CASSYPPPGYEQYF.

The chain couples TRBV7-8 to TRBJ2-7; tentative D call: TRBD2 (6 bases). V shed 4 bases and J shed 4 bases, with 14 bases lying between them. Germline V gene sequence: CDR1 SGHVS, CDR2 FQNEAQ. CDR3 length equals 14 residues. CDR3 sequence reads: CASSSDPSGYEQYF. CDR3 coding DNA: TGTGCCAGCAGCTCAGACCCGAGCGGGTACGAGCAGTACTTC.

The chain employs TRBV5-6 and TRBJ1-2; 7 bases align to TRBD1. With 3 bases clipped from V and 0 bases from J, the junction kept 11 bases outside the gene matches. From germline, CDR1 is SGHDT and CDR2 YYEEEE. This CDR3 is built from 17 residues. The CDR3: CASSWMSTGYSNYGYTF. The CDR3 nucleotides read TGTGCCAGCAGCTGGATGTCGACAGGGTATTCTAACTATGGCTACACCTTC.

The V and J genes are TRBV12-3 or TRBV12-4 and TRBJ1-1, with unresolved D. V lost 4 bases and J lost 5, with 11 bases in between. CDR3 length: 13 residues. CDR3 region: CASSSTTGTEAFF. For the CDR3, the DNA is TGTGCCAGCAGTTCAACGACGGGAACTGAAGCTTTCTTT.

DNA for the CDR3: TGTGCCAGCAGTCCCCCCGGGACAGGGGGGTACAATGAGCAGTTCTTC. Amino acids: CASSPPGTGGYNEQFF. The gene calls are TRBV28 and TRBJ2-1; TRBD1 matches at 11 bases. Germline loops: CDR1 MDHEN, CDR2 SYDVKM. After removal of 5 bases from V and 4 bases from J, the junction contained 7 bases not matched to a gene. The CDR3 totals 16 residues.

The genes are TRBV3-1 (or the pseudogene TRBV3-2) and TRBJ2-2; TRBD1 aligns across 9 bases. CDR1 and CDR2 (germline): LGHDT, YNNKEL (reference sequence). The CDR3 has 16 residues. The V gene end was trimmed by 6 bases and the J gene end by 2 bases; junction bases not matched to a gene: 7. As DNA, the CDR3 is TGTGCCAGCAGTTATCCGGGACAGGGCAACACCGGGGAGCTGTTTTTT. It yields the protein CASSYPGQGNTGELFF.

V usage is TRBV29-1 and J usage is TRBJ2-2; D ambiguous. V lost 3 bases, J lost 0 bases, and 5 bases lay in between. The CDR3 runs 13 residues. The germline V gene has CDR1 SQVTM and CDR2 ANQGSEA. The DNA for the CDR3 is TGCAGCGTTGACCCCGCGAACACCGGGGAGCTGTTTTTT. Amino acids: CSVDPANTGELFF.

The chain has TRBV6-5 and TRBJ1-5; D is perhaps TRBD1 (6 bases). The CDR3 runs to 15 residues. Germline values: CDR1 MNHEY, CDR2 SVGAGI. Deletions cut 0 bases from V and 7 bases from J, with 13 bases between. CDR3 residues: CASSYSLTGNQPQHF. The CDR3 bases are TGTGCCAGCAGTTACTCCCTAACAGGGAACCAGCCCCAGCATTTT.

The V gene is TRBV5-5, the J gene TRBJ2-1, with D tentatively TRBD2 (5 bases). The CDR3 runs 17 residues. Trimming stripped 4 bases from V and 0 bases from J, with 17 bases between. Germline lookup yields CDR1 SGHKS and CDR2 YYEKEE (reference sequence). CDR3 amino acids: CASSPRGGESSYNEQFF. Here the CDR3 DNA reads TGTGCCAGCAGCCCCCGTGGAGGCGAGAGCTCCTACAATGAGCAGTTCTTC.

The rearrangement links TRBV19 to TRBJ1-2; D perhaps matches TRBD1 (6 bases). Deletions cut 4 bases from V and 8 bases from J, with 17 bases between. The CDR3 is made up of 14 amino acids. Germline V gives CDR1 LNHDA, CDR2 SQIVND (reference sequence). In DNA form, the CDR3 reads TGTGCCAGTAGTACCAGGGGCGGGGGAGCAGGCTACACCTTC. Translation gives CASSTRGGGAGYTF.

The rearrangement joins TRBV4-2 to TRBJ2-7; TRBD1 is a possible D gene (6 bases). Germline V gives CDR1 LGHNA, CDR2 YNFKEQ. The V end lost 1 base, the J end lost 0 bases, and 10 bases lay between the germline ends. The CDR3 covers 15 residues. This chain's CDR3 is CASSQASDSSYEQYF. In nucleotides, the CDR3 is TGTGCCAGCAGCCAAGCCTCGGACAGCTCCTACGAGCAGTACTTC.

This clone has more than one count but fewer than ten. The chain uses TRBV5-5 and TRBJ2-5; 8 bases line up with TRBD2. Germline V gives CDR1 SGHKS, CDR2 YYEKEE (reference sequence). The V segment lost 3 bases and the J segment 5 bases; nucleotides outside the gene matches: 9. The CDR3 runs 15 residues. CDR3 sequence: CASSWGERGRETQYF. CDR3 in DNA: TGTGCCAGCAGCTGGGGGGAGCGGGGGCGGGAGACCCAGTACTTC.

The chain uses TRBV27 and TRBJ1-5; the match to TRBD1 covers 7 bases. CDR1 and CDR2 (germline): MNHEY, SMNVEV (reference sequence). The V gene end was trimmed by 6 bases and the J gene end by 7 bases; junction bases not matched to a gene: 6. The CDR3 has 13 residues. The CDR3: CASSYRGEQPQHF. CDR3 bases: TGTGCCAGCAGCTACAGGGGTGAGCAGCCCCAGCATTTT.

The genes are TRBV4-2 and TRBJ1-1; D may be TRBD1 (5 bases). Germline CDR1 reads LGHNA; CDR2 reads YNFKEQ. The CDR3 contains 14 residues. The germline V and J ends were trimmed by 2 bases and 0 bases, with 7 bases remaining between them. The CDR3 loop reads CASSQQDMNTEAFF. CDR3 bases: TGTGCCAGCAGCCAACAGGACATGAACACTGAAGCTTTCTTT.

This clone was detected only once. This chain uses TRBV6-5 with TRBJ1-1; D call uncertain. The V end lost 7 bases, the J end lost 9 bases, and 18 bases lay between the germline ends. The CDR3 is 13 amino acids. Germline values: CDR1 MNHEY, CDR2 SVGAGI. The CDR3 DNA follows: TGTGCCAGCAAACCACCGAGACTGAACCAAGCTTTCTTT. Protein product: CASKPPRLNQAFF.

The genes are TRBV6-5 and TRBJ1-4; D is uncertain. V was shortened by 5 bases and J by 0 bases, with 7 bases between the two germline ends. The CDR3 covers 14 residues. The germline V gene encodes CDR1 MNHEY and CDR2 SVGAGI. Here the CDR3 reads CASSPGTTNEKLFF. CDR3 sequence (DNA): TGTGCCAGCAGTCCCGGGACAACTAATGAAAAACTGTTTTTT.

The V gene is TRBV14, the J gene TRBJ2-2; 7 bases are shared with TRBD2. This CDR3 has 15 residues. CDR1 is SGHDN and CDR2 is FVKESK in the germline V gene. J gave up 4 bases and V 1 base, and 3 bases lay outside the gene matches. The CDR3 region is CASSQGGGGTGELFF. CDR3 nucleotides: TGTGCCAGCAGCCAAGGAGGCGGGGGCACCGGGGAGCTGTTTTTT.

This rearrangement joins TRBV14 to TRBJ2-7; D might be TRBD1 (6 bases). This CDR3 is 15 amino acids long. Deletions cut 3 bases from V and 10 bases from J, with 22 bases between. CDR1 and CDR2 (germline): SGHDN, FVKESK. The chain's CDR3 is CASSHPSTGHPLQYF. The DNA for the CDR3 is TGTGCCAGCAGCCATCCCTCGACAGGTCACCCCCTACAGTACTTC. Using reference TRBV14 and TRBJ2-7 for the parts outside the CDR3, the full variable domain is EAGVTQFPSHSVIEKGQTVTLRCDPISGHDNLYWYRRVMGKEIKFLLHFVKESKQDESGMPNNRFLAERTGGTYSTLKVQPAELEDSGVYFCASSHPSTGHPLQYFGPGTRLTVT.

The chain combines TRBV3-1 (or the pseudogene TRBV3-2) with TRBJ2-2; perhaps TRBD1 as D (5 bases). This CDR3 has 15 residues. The germline gives CDR1 LGHDT, CDR2 YNNKEL (reference sequence). The V end lost 3 bases, the J end lost 5 bases, and 13 bases lay between the germline ends. The CDR3 DNA sequence: TGTGCCAGCAGCCAGGGGCGGACGCTTACCGGGGAGCTGTTTTTT. It specifies CASSQGRTLTGELFF.

The rearrangement joins TRBV27 to TRBJ1-6; D remains ambiguous. Deletions cut 0 bases from V and 0 bases from J, with 9 bases between. The CDR3 spans 17 residues. Germline V gene data show CDR1 as MNHEY and CDR2 as SMNVEV (reference sequence). The CDR3, as DNA: TGTGCCAGCAGTTTATCAGAGGATAGCTCCTATAATTCACCCCTCCACTTT. Its protein is CASSLSEDSSYNSPLHF.

The chain employs TRBV30 and TRBJ2-1; 7 bases are a match to TRBD1. V lost 4 bases, J lost 7 bases, and 7 bases stayed unmatched. Germline V lookup: CDR1 GTSNPN, CDR2 SVGIG (reference sequence). The CDR3 length is 13 residues. CDR3 sequence: CAWNLGQWNEQFF. CDR3 DNA sequence: TGTGCCTGGAATCTGGGACAGTGGAATGAGCAGTTCTTC.

This rearrangement joins TRBV10-3 to TRBJ1-5, with D possibly TRBD1 on 5 matching bases. The CDR3 is made up of 13 amino acids. V was pared by 6 bases and J by 4 bases, with 10 bases between. Per germline, CDR1 ENHRY and CDR2 SYGVKD. In DNA form, the CDR3 reads TGTGCCATCAGGAAACAGGATAATCAGCCCCAGCATTTT. Amino acid sequence: CAIRKQDNQPQHF.